These 8 T cell receptor beta chains were sequenced from one sample in a study of cytomegalovirus exposure and HLA in healthy donors. Primers included in the PCR were 60 Vbeta and 13 Jbeta primers. Data came from immunoSEQ multiplex PCR; TCRdb stores just in-frame clones and leaves some out. The sample yields about 140,000 clones, roughly 70% seen once. Material: PBMCs. The receptors were gathered from a man aged 25-45 years in good health and CMV-seronegative.

The chain recombines TRBV30 with TRBJ1-1, with D possibly matching TRBD1 (5 bases). Trimming took 4 bases from V and 0 from J, leaving 9 bases between them. Germline CDR1 reads GTSNPN; CDR2 reads SVGIG (reference sequence). CDR3 size: 13 residues. The CDR3 DNA reads as TGTGCCTGGATAAAACAGGTGAACACTGAAGCTTTCTTT. This codes for CAWIKQVNTEAFF. Full variable domain (remainder filled in from reference TRBV30 and TRBJ1-1): SQTIHQWPATLVQPVGSPLSLECTVEGTSNPNLYWYRQAAGRGLQLLFYSVGIGQISSEVPQNLSASRPQDRQFILSSKKLLLSDSGFYLCAWIKQVNTEAFFGQGTRLTVV.

The sample holds one count of this clone. The V call is TRBV2, the J call TRBJ2-1; a weak D match, TRBD1 (6 bases). Looked up from germline, CDR1 is SNHLY and CDR2 is FYNNEI. The CDR3 has 16 amino acids. The V end lost 2 bases, the J end lost 2 bases, and 13 bases lay between the germline ends. The CDR3 here is CASSESGADTYNEQFF. For the CDR3, the DNA is TGTGCCAGCAGTGAATCAGGGGCAGATACCTACAATGAGCAGTTCTTC. The variable domain in full, completed from reference TRBV2 and TRBJ2-1, reads EPEVTQTPSHQVTQMGQEVILRCVPISNHLYFYWYRQILGQKVEFLVSFYNNEISEKSEIFDDQFSVERPDGSNFTLKIRSTKLEDSAMYFCASSESGADTYNEQFFGPGTRLTVL.

The chain joins TRBV18 to TRBJ2-7; 7 bases align to TRBD2. The CDR3 length is 15 residues. With V trimmed by 6 bases and J by 3 bases, 11 bases remained unmatched. Looked up from germline, CDR1 is KGHSH and CDR2 is LQKENI. CDR3 coding DNA: TGTGCCAGCTCGCCGACACGGGACTACTTCTACGAGCAGTACTTC. This translates into CASSPTRDYFYEQYF.

V is TRBV27 and J is TRBJ2-5; a possible D gene is TRBD2 (6 bases). Germline V lookup: CDR1 MNHEY, CDR2 SMNVEV (reference sequence). The CDR3 length is 16 residues. Between the trimmed V and J ends, which lost 6 bases and 1 base, there was a span of 18 bases. This CDR3 is CASRSDGTPTQETQYF. The CDR3, as DNA: TGTGCCAGCAGAAGTGACGGGACTCCGACCCAAGAGACCCAGTACTTC.

The chain carries TRBV30 and TRBJ1-3; D is perhaps TRBD1 (6 bases). This CDR3 spans 15 amino acids. V lost 2 bases to trimming and J lost 0 bases, with 11 bases between them. The V gene's germline CDR1 is GTSNPN and CDR2 SVGIG (reference sequence). The CDR3 sequence is CAWSPTGYSGNTIYF. The CDR3 DNA sequence: TGTGCCTGGAGTCCAACAGGGTACTCTGGAAACACCATATATTTT. The full variable domain, with the rest looked up from reference TRBV30 and TRBJ1-3, is SQTIHQWPATLVQPVGSPLSLECTVEGTSNPNLYWYRQAAGRGLQLLFYSVGIGQISSEVPQNLSASRPQDRQFILSSKKLLLSDSGFYLCAWSPTGYSGNTIYFGEGSWLTVV.

This clone has more than one count but fewer than ten. The CDR3 DNA sequence: TGTGCCAGCAGCCAAGATCCGGACAGAAGATACAATGAGCAGTTCTTC. Protein product: CASSQDPDRRYNEQFF. The chain combines TRBV4-2 with TRBJ2-1, with D possibly matching TRBD1 (6 bases). The CDR3 has 16 amino acids. The germline V and J ends were trimmed by 0 bases and 4 bases, with 13 bases remaining between them. Germline values: CDR1 LGHNA, CDR2 YNFKEQ.

The chain is built from TRBV7-9 and TRBJ1-5; 11 bases match TRBD1. J lost 2 bases, V lost 4 bases, and 4 bases had no gene match. This CDR3 is 16 amino acids long. Germline lookup yields CDR1 SEHNR and CDR2 FQNEAQ (reference sequence). CDR3 in amino acids: CASSSSDRGRNQPQHF. The CDR3 DNA follows: TGTGCCAGCAGCTCTTCGGACAGGGGGCGCAATCAGCCCCAGCATTTT.

The genes are TRBV11-2 and TRBJ1-2; D call uncertain. Germline CDR1 and CDR2: SGHAT and FQNNGV. This CDR3 spans 16 amino acids. Between the trimmed V and J ends, which lost 1 base and 4 bases, there was a span of 16 bases. CDR3 residues: CASSLGGAGPTYGYTF. For the CDR3, the DNA is TGTGCCAGCAGCTTAGGAGGAGCCGGCCCAACCTATGGCTACACCTTC.